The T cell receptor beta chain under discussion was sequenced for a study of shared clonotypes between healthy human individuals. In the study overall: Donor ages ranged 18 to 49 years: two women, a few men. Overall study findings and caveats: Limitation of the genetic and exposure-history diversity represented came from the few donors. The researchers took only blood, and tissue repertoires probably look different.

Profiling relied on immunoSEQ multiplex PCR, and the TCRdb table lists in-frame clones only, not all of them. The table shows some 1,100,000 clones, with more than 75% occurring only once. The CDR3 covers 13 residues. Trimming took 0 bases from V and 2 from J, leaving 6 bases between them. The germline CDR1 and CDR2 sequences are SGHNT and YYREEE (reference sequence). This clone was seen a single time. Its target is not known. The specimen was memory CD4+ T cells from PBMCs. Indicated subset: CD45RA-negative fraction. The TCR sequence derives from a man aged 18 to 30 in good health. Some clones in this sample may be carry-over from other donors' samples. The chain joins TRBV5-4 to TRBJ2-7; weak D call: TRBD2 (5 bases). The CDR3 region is CASSLGRAYEQYF. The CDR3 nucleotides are TGTGCCAGCAGCTTGGGGCGGGCCTACGAGCAGTACTTC.